The 32 T cell receptor beta chains below were found in one sample sequenced in a study of blood T cell repertoires in COVID-19. The protocol was immunoSEQ multiplex PCR, while the TCRdb copy is restricted to in-frame clones and leaves out a portion. The profile shows approximately 140,000 clones, more than 75% of them singletons. The specimen was peripheral blood. These receptors originate from a woman aged 40 to 55 with acute or convalescent COVID-19.

This sequence joins TRBV18 and TRBJ2-7; D gene unclear. The CDR3 loop spans 13 amino acids. Trimming took off 2 bases at V and 2 bases at J, with 7 bases between the two ends. Germline-derived CDR1 and CDR2 are KGHSH and LQKENI. The CDR3 here is CASSPGSTYEQYF. The CDR3 nucleotides read TGTGCCAGCTCACCAGGCTCCACCTACGAGCAGTACTTC. Full variable domain (remainder filled in from reference TRBV18 and TRBJ2-7): NAGVMQNPRHLVRRRGQEARLRCSPMKGHSHVYWYRQLPEEGLKFMVYLQKENIIDESGMPKERFSAEFPKEGPSILRIQQVVRGDSAAYFCASSPGSTYEQYFGPGTRLTVT.

This chain uses TRBV30 with TRBJ1-5; 7 positions agree with TRBD1. Trimming cost V 1 base and J 2 bases; bases outside gene matches: 5. From germline, CDR1 is GTSNPN and CDR2 SVGIG (reference sequence). The CDR3 totals 15 residues. The CDR3 here is CAWSEGALGNQPQHF. CDR3 nucleotides: TGTGCCTGGAGTGAGGGGGCGCTTGGCAATCAGCCCCAGCATTTT. Combining the CDR3 with reference TRBV30 and TRBJ1-5 gives the whole variable domain SQTIHQWPATLVQPVGSPLSLECTVEGTSNPNLYWYRQAAGRGLQLLFYSVGIGQISSEVPQNLSASRPQDRQFILSSKKLLLSDSGFYLCAWSEGALGNQPQHFGDGTRLSIL.

J is TRBJ2-7 and V is TRBV18; 8 bases align to TRBD2. Losses at the gene ends were 4 bases for V and 0 bases for J; bases not matched to a gene: 5. Germline lookup yields CDR1 KGHSH and CDR2 LQKENI. The length of the CDR3 is 15 residues. The CDR3 nucleotides read TGTGCCAGCTCACTCTGGGGGACTAGCTCCTACGAGCAGTACTTC. This gives the protein CASSLWGTSSYEQYF.

For this clone: Other DNA sequences of this sample code for an identical CDR3. The chain combines TRBV30 with TRBJ2-2; the D gene is possibly TRBD2 (5 bases). The CDR3 loop spans 14 amino acids. Germline values: CDR1 GTSNPN, CDR2 SVGIG (reference sequence). V was cut by 3 bases and J by 7 bases, with 15 bases left in between. Written as DNA, the CDR3 is TGTGCCTGGAGACGACAAGGAGGTGTCGGGGAGCTGTTTTTT. Amino acid sequence: CAWRRQGGVGELFF.

The CDR3 region is CASSSAGGYEQYF. CDR3 DNA sequence: TGTGCCAGCAGCTCGGCCGGAGGGTACGAGCAGTACTTC. The chain uses TRBV7-2 and TRBJ2-7; a weak D match, TRBD2 (6 bases). Germline CDR1 reads SGHTA; CDR2 reads FQGNSA. This CDR3 is built from 13 residues. V was pared by 4 bases and J by 4 bases, with 11 bases between.

The chain carries TRBV5-6 and TRBJ1-6; 9 bases align to TRBD1. The V gene end was trimmed by 1 base and the J gene end by 7 bases; junction bases not matched to a gene: 6. Germline V CDR1 and CDR2: SGHDT, YYEEEE. The CDR3 runs 16 residues. The CDR3 sequence is CASSLLWTGDNSPLHF. The CDR3 DNA reads TGTGCCAGCAGCTTGTTGTGGACAGGGGACAATTCACCCCTCCACTTT.

CDR3 region: CSVVSPGQTPNEQFF. DNA for the CDR3: TGCAGCGTTGTTTCCCCGGGACAGACCCCCAATGAGCAGTTCTTC. The chain has TRBV29-1 and TRBJ2-1, with TRBD1 identical over 7 bases. Looked up from germline, CDR1 is SQVTM and CDR2 is ANQGSEA. Trimming cost V 4 bases and J 6 bases; bases outside gene matches: 12. The CDR3 sequence is 15 residues long.

The rearrangement uses TRBV2 and TRBJ2-7, with a possible D match to TRBD1 (5 bases). The CDR3 is made up of 15 amino acids. Trimming cost V 2 bases and J 1 base, with 12 bases left between them. The germline V gene has CDR1 SNHLY and CDR2 FYNNEI. CDR3 amino acids: CASSERGSESYEQYF. As DNA, the CDR3 is TGTGCCAGCAGTGAAAGGGGCAGCGAATCCTACGAGCAGTACTTC.

The chain employs TRBV19 and TRBJ1-1; D is perhaps TRBD1 (6 bases). The germline gives CDR1 LNHDA, CDR2 SQIVND (reference sequence). Trimming stripped 2 bases from V and 3 bases from J, with 19 bases between. This CDR3 has 17 amino acids. The CDR3 is CASSIRGAGARYTEAFF. CDR3 DNA: TGTGCCAGTAGTATAAGGGGCGCGGGGGCGAGGTACACTGAAGCTTTCTTT. The full variable domain, in which reference TRBV19 and TRBJ1-1 provide the parts outside the CDR3, is DGGITQSPKYLFRKEGQNVTLSCEQNLNHDAMYWYRQDPGQGLRLIYYSQIVNDFQKGDIAEGYSVSREKKESFPLTVTSAQKNPTAFYLCASSIRGAGARYTEAFFGQGTRLTVV.

This clone was found once. V and J are TRBV11-2 and TRBJ1-1, with D perhaps TRBD1 (6 bases). The V end was cut by 1 base, the J end by 4 bases, with 16 bases between. Germline V gene sequence: CDR1 SGHAT, CDR2 FQNNGV. The CDR3 loop spans 16 amino acids. The CDR3 here is CASSLALQGGSTEAFF. CDR3 nucleotides: TGTGCCAGCAGCTTAGCTTTACAGGGCGGGAGCACTGAAGCTTTCTTT.

The chain recombines TRBV5-1 with TRBJ2-1; D not certain. From germline, CDR1 is SGHRS and CDR2 YFSETQ. Trimming removed 3 bases at V and 4 bases at J, with 8 bases between. The CDR3 runs to 13 residues. CDR3 DNA sequence: TGCGCCAGCAGCTCCAGACTGTACAATGAGCAGTTCTTC. Translated, it gives CASSSRLYNEQFF.

The gene calls are TRBV7-2 and TRBJ2-5, with 11 bases lining up with TRBD2. The trim removed 3 bases at V and 2 bases at J, leaving 5 bases unmatched. The CDR3 length is 16 residues. CDR1 SGHTA and CDR2 FQGNSA come from the germline V gene. DNA for the CDR3: TGTGCCAGCAGCTTGGGTAGCGGGGGGGGACAAGAGACCCAGTACTTC. Protein: CASSLGSGGGQETQYF.

The gene calls are TRBV6-4 and TRBJ2-3; 7 bases match TRBD2. V lost 5 bases to trimming and J lost 0 bases; unmatched junction nucleotides: 2. This CDR3 has 14 residues. Germline-derived CDR1 and CDR2 are MRHNA and SNTAGT. The CDR3: CASSTRGSTDTQYF. The CDR3 DNA reads TGTGCCAGCAGTACGCGGGGGAGCACAGATACGCAGTATTTT.

This chain links TRBV2 with TRBJ1-4; 8 nucleotides line up with TRBD1. V trimming: 1 base; J trimming: 8 bases; junction bases outside the gene matches: 9. The CDR3 extends over 16 amino acids. From germline, CDR1 is SNHLY and CDR2 FYNNEI. CDR3 in amino acids: CASSEVGRGLGEKLFF. As DNA, the CDR3 is TGTGCCAGCAGTGAAGTCGGCAGGGGGCTCGGGGAAAAACTGTTTTTT.

The rearrangement joins TRBV4-1 to TRBJ1-2; the D is unclear. The CDR3 sequence is 16 residues long. Trimming stripped 4 bases from V and 4 bases from J, with 19 bases between. The germline gives CDR1 MGHRA, CDR2 YSYEKL. This chain's CDR3 is CASSPGNPSGVYGYTF. The CDR3 bases are TGCGCCAGCAGCCCCGGGAACCCCTCCGGGGTCTATGGCTACACCTTC.

The chain uses TRBV19 and TRBJ2-5; D perhaps matches TRBD1 (6 bases). Trimming cost V 9 bases and J 2 bases, with 13 bases left between them. This CDR3 is 13 amino acids long. The germline V gene has CDR1 LNHDA and CDR2 SQIVND (reference sequence). The CDR3 region is CASRKDRQETQYF. CDR3 coding DNA: TGTGCCAGCCGTAAGGACAGACAAGAGACCCAGTACTTC. Using reference TRBV19 and TRBJ2-5 for the parts outside the CDR3, the full variable domain is DGGITQSPKYLFRKEGQNVTLSCEQNLNHDAMYWYRQDPGQGLRLIYYSQIVNDFQKGDIAEGYSVSREKKESFPLTVTSAQKNPTAFYLCASRKDRQETQYFGPGTRLLVL.

V and J are TRBV19 and TRBJ1-2, with 9 bases aligning to TRBD1. CDR3 size: 14 residues. Trimming removed 6 bases from V and 4 bases from J; junction bases left unmatched: 6. Germline values: CDR1 LNHDA, CDR2 SQIVND (reference sequence). The DNA for the CDR3 is TGTGCCAGTAGGAGCGGGACAGGGTCCTATGGCTACACCTTC. It encodes CASRSGTGSYGYTF.

This clone occurred once. This chain connects TRBV7-2 to TRBJ2-5, with TRBD1 identical over 8 bases. The J segment lost 5 bases and the V segment lost 4 bases, leaving 3 bases of the junction unmatched. Germline V lookup: CDR1 SGHTA, CDR2 FQGNSA. The CDR3 runs 13 residues. In DNA, the CDR3 is TGTGCCAGCAGCTCGACAGGGGCCGAGACCCAGTACTTC. This codes for CASSSTGAETQYF.

The chain is built from TRBV11-2 and TRBJ1-5, with 7 bases aligning to TRBD1. Germline CDR1 and CDR2: SGHAT and FQNNGV. The ends lost 6 bases at V and 3 bases at J; junction bases unmatched: 5. This CDR3 is 14 amino acids long. The CDR3 bases are TGTGCCAGCAGGGCTACAGGGGACAATCAGCCCCAGCATTTT. This gives the protein CASRATGDNQPQHF.

The chain recombines TRBV5-1 with TRBJ2-1; 10 bases match TRBD2. V gave up 2 bases and J gave up 5 bases; unmatched junction bases: 7. This CDR3 is built from 16 residues. The germline gives CDR1 SGHRS, CDR2 YFSETQ. The CDR3 nucleotides read TGCGCCAGCAGCTTATTGACTAGCGGGTTGAACAATGAGCAGTTCTTC. Amino acid sequence: CASSLLTSGLNNEQFF.

This chain uses TRBV7-9 with TRBJ2-2, with 10 bases matching TRBD2. Germline assignment: CDR1 SEHNR and CDR2 FQNEAQ (reference sequence). The length of the CDR3 is 17 residues. The V segment lost 1 base and the J segment 7 bases; nucleotides outside the gene matches: 9. As DNA, the CDR3 is TGTGCCAGCAGCTTAGGTCGCAGCGGGAGGGTCCTCGGGGAGCTGTTTTTT. This sequence encodes CASSLGRSGRVLGELFF.

Concerning this clone itself: A read error may account for a junction end that differs from germline. This sequence joins TRBV29-1 and TRBJ2-7; perhaps TRBD2 as D (5 bases). Germline V gives CDR1 SQVTM, CDR2 ANQGSEA. CDR3 length equals 14 residues. CDR3: CSVEGLGSSYEQYF. As DNA, the CDR3 is TGCAGCGTCGAAGGGCTAGGGAGCTCCTACGAGCAGTACTTC.

V usage is TRBV19 and J usage is TRBJ1-1; TRBD1 aligns across 8 bases. V trimming: 7 bases; J trimming: 2 bases; junction bases outside the gene matches: 6. Looked up from germline, CDR1 is LNHDA and CDR2 is SQIVND (reference sequence). The CDR3 extends over 14 amino acids. This CDR3 is CASKRGQVNTEAFF. The CDR3 DNA reads TGTGCCAGTAAAAGGGGACAGGTTAACACTGAAGCTTTCTTT.

This chain's CDR3 is CASSSGGSYNEQFF. Written as DNA, the CDR3 is TGTGCCAGCAGTTCCGGTGGTAGCTACAATGAGCAGTTCTTC. The rearrangement uses TRBV27 and TRBJ2-1; D is uncertain. Germline V gene sequence: CDR1 MNHEY, CDR2 SMNVEV (reference sequence). The CDR3 is made up of 14 amino acids. V lost 4 bases to trimming and J lost 3 bases, with 10 bases between them.

The rearrangement links TRBV3-1 (or the pseudogene TRBV3-2) to TRBJ1-1; D not certain. The length of the CDR3 is 15 residues. Per germline, CDR1 LGHDT and CDR2 YNNKEL (reference sequence). V was clipped by 2 bases and J by 3 bases, with 13 bases between them. The CDR3 DNA reads as TGTGCCAGCAGCCAACGGCAGCGAGAGTACACTGAAGCTTTCTTT. It codes for CASSQRQREYTEAFF.

This rearrangement joins TRBV6-6 to TRBJ2-3; 7 bases match TRBD2. The CDR3 extends over 17 amino acids. Trimming at V came to 5 bases and at J to 0 bases, leaving 11 bases not matched to a gene. Germline CDR1 MNHNY, CDR2 SVGAGI (reference sequence). The CDR3, as DNA: TGTGCCAGCAGTCCCCATCGGGGTAGCGGGAGCACAGATACGCAGTATTTT. Amino acids: CASSPHRGSGSTDTQYF.

The rearrangement links TRBV19 to TRBJ1-5, with D perhaps matching TRBD1 (6 bases). The CDR3 has 14 amino acids. V was pared by 8 bases and J by 9 bases, with 20 bases between. Germline CDR1 reads LNHDA; CDR2 reads SQIVND (reference sequence). The DNA of the CDR3 is TGTGCCAGTTACAGACAGGACGAGAAGGGGCCCCAGCATTTT. Protein sequence: CASYRQDEKGPQHF. The variable domain in full, completed from reference TRBV19 and TRBJ1-5, reads DGGITQSPKYLFRKEGQNVTLSCEQNLNHDAMYWYRQDPGQGLRLIYYSQIVNDFQKGDIAEGYSVSREKKESFPLTVTSAQKNPTAFYLCASYRQDEKGPQHFGDGTRLSIL.

This chain connects TRBV29-1 to TRBJ2-5, with D perhaps TRBD2 (6 bases). The germline CDR1 and CDR2 sequences are SQVTM and ANQGSEA. CDR3 length: 15 residues. V was trimmed by 1 base and J by 5 bases, leaving 17 bases between them. CDR3 DNA: TGCAGCGTTGAAGGAGCGGGCCTGGGCGGGGAGACCCAGTACTTC. Translation gives CSVEGAGLGGETQYF.

This chain links TRBV7-2 with TRBJ1-2, with TRBD1 as a possible D gene (6 bases). This CDR3 has 13 residues. The V end was cut by 10 bases, the J end by 4 bases, with 16 bases between. Per the germline V gene, CDR1 is SGHTA and CDR2 is FQGNSA. The CDR3 sequence: CAISGVFGYGYTF. CDR3 DNA sequence: TGTGCCATATCAGGGGTATTTGGCTATGGCTACACCTTC.

The chain combines TRBV27 with TRBJ2-3; 9 bases match TRBD2. J was trimmed by 1 base and V by 3 bases; bases with no gene match: 2. Germline CDR1 reads MNHEY; CDR2 reads SMNVEV (reference sequence). The CDR3 length is 15 residues. This chain's CDR3 is CASSFLAGRTDTQYF. As DNA, the CDR3 is TGTGCCAGCAGTTTCCTAGCGGGACGCACAGATACGCAGTATTTT.

This clone was observed once. The V call is TRBV12-3 or TRBV12-4, the J call TRBJ2-4; D is possibly TRBD2 (5 bases). V lost 3 bases to trimming and J lost 8 bases, with 5 bases between them. The CDR3 covers 11 residues. The CDR3 loop is CASSLRDIQYF. The CDR3 DNA follows: TGTGCCAGCAGTTTGAGGGACATTCAGTACTTC.

This chain joins TRBV5-1 and TRBJ1-2; D remains ambiguous. The CDR3 consists of 14 residues. The germline V gene encodes CDR1 SGHRS and CDR2 YFSETQ. V was clipped by 4 bases and J by 2 bases, with 12 bases between them. The CDR3 loop is CASSPGSINYGYTF. The DNA of the CDR3 is TGCGCCAGCAGCCCCGGGTCAATCAACTATGGCTACACCTTC. Full variable domain (missing parts from reference TRBV5-1 and TRBJ1-2): KAGVTQTPRYLIKTRGQQVTLSCSPISGHRSVSWYQQTPGQGLQFLFEYFSETQRNKGNFPGRFSGRQFSNSRSEMNVSTLELGDSALYLCASSPGSINYGYTFGSGTRLTVV.